Shown below are 27 T cell receptor beta chains from a single sample sequenced in a study of control samples from healthy donors and cancer patients. TCRdb's copy holds only in-frame clones and misses some; the assay was immunoSEQ multiplex PCR. The sample holds more than 75,000 clones, around three quarters seen once. The sample comprised blood. These receptors were taken from a woman between 25 and 40 years old in good health.

J is TRBJ1-2 and V is TRBV30; D uncertain. Between the trimmed V and J ends, which lost 0 bases and 3 bases, there was a span of 8 bases. CDR3 size: 13 residues. Germline V lookup: CDR1 GTSNPN, CDR2 SVGIG (reference sequence). The CDR3 loop is CAWSVQSDYGYTF. Written as DNA, the CDR3 is TGTGCCTGGAGTGTACAGTCAGACTATGGCTACACCTTC.

The CDR3, as DNA: TGTGCCAGCAGCCAAGCTCTTGCCAGGGAGCAGTTCTTC. Translated, it gives CASSQALAREQFF. The chain joins TRBV3-1 (or the pseudogene TRBV3-2) to TRBJ2-1; D is undetermined. V was shortened by 1 base and J by 10 bases, with 11 bases between the two germline ends. In germline, CDR1 is LGHDT, CDR2 YNNKEL (reference sequence). This CDR3 is 13 amino acids long.

The chain links TRBV4-3 to TRBJ2-7; tentative D call: TRBD1 (6 bases). The length of the CDR3 is 15 residues. Germline CDR1 LGHNA, CDR2 YSLEER. V shed 0 bases and J shed 1 base, with 10 bases lying between them. CDR3 region: CASSQDGGRSYEQYF. The CDR3 DNA is TGCGCCAGCAGCCAAGATGGGGGCCGATCCTACGAGCAGTACTTC.

This clone was seen more than once but under ten times. This chain uses TRBV7-2 with TRBJ1-3; maybe TRBD1 (5 bases). The germline V and J ends were trimmed by 5 bases and 3 bases, with 14 bases remaining between them. This CDR3 region has 15 residues. Germline CDR1 and CDR2: SGHTA and FQGNSA. The CDR3 DNA reads as TGTGCCAGCAGCACCGACGCAGGGCGTGGAAACACCATATATTTT. This encodes CASSTDAGRGNTIYF.

This clone came up once. The chain links TRBV7-2 to TRBJ1-1; D is perhaps TRBD1 (6 bases). CDR1 is SGHTA, CDR2 FQGNSA, per germline. V was clipped by 4 bases and J by 4 bases, with 16 bases between them. The CDR3 runs to 15 residues. The CDR3 DNA sequence: TGTGCCAGCAGCTCGCCCCAGGGGATCAGCACTGAAGCTTTCTTT. Residues: CASSSPQGISTEAFF.

The rearrangement joins TRBV6-6 to TRBJ2-1; 8 nucleotides match TRBD2. V dropped 6 bases and J dropped 7; count of bases not matched to a gene: 8. This CDR3 contains 14 residues. CDR1 is MNHNY, CDR2 SVGAGI, per germline (reference sequence). The DNA of the CDR3 is TGTGCCAGCAGGCACCGGGGGGGCAATAATGAGCAGTTCTTC. It encodes CASRHRGGNNEQFF.

J is TRBJ1-3 and V is TRBV29-1; D is undetermined. This CDR3 is built from 13 residues. CDR1 is SQVTM, CDR2 ANQGSEA, per germline. The V and J ends lost 1 base and 0 bases respectively, with 4 bases between them. DNA of the CDR3: TGCAGCGTTGAAGTATACTCTGGAAACACCATATATTTT. Translation gives CSVEVYSGNTIYF. The full variable domain, with the rest looked up from reference TRBV29-1 and TRBJ1-3, is SAVISQKPSRDICQRGTSLTIQCQVDSQVTMMFWYRQQPGQSLTLIATANQGSEATYESGFVIDKFPISRPNLTFSTLTVSNMSPEDSSIYLCSVEVYSGNTIYFGEGSWLTVV.

This clone has just one count. The chain recombines TRBV7-8 with TRBJ1-1; D unresolved. CDR1 and CDR2 (germline): SGHVS, FQNEAQ. The CDR3 has 16 residues. The V end was cut by 1 base, the J end by 3 bases, with 15 bases between. The CDR3 DNA sequence: TGTGCCAGCAGCTTAGGGTCATATAAACGGGACACTGAAGCTTTCTTT. It encodes CASSLGSYKRDTEAFF.

This clone was picked up a small number of times. The chain is built from TRBV13 and TRBJ2-7, with D unresolved. Germline V gene data show CDR1 as PRHDT and CDR2 as FYEKMQ (reference sequence). Trimming cost V 5 bases and J 6 bases, with 11 bases left between them. There are 12 residues in the CDR3. This CDR3 reads CASSPWFGEQYF. CDR3 sequence (DNA): TGTGCCAGCAGCCCTTGGTTCGGCGAGCAGTACTTC.

The genes are TRBV11-1 and TRBJ2-7; tentatively, D is TRBD1 or TRBD2 (6 bases each). The V gene lost 3 bases and the J gene lost 5 bases, with 17 bases spanning the gap. CDR3 length equals 15 residues. The germline V gene has CDR1 SGHAT and CDR2 FQDESV (reference sequence). Written as DNA, the CDR3 is TGTGCCAGCAGCTTCGGAAATTACGGGGGCGACGAGCAGTACTTC. The encoded protein is CASSFGNYGGDEQYF.

J is TRBJ1-1 and V is TRBV10-3; D call uncertain. Germline CDR1 and CDR2: ENHRY and SYGVKD. This CDR3 comprises 12 residues. Between the trimmed V and J ends, which lost 4 bases and 7 bases, there was a span of 10 bases. The CDR3 DNA is TGTGCCATCAGTGCAGGCAGCGTTGAAGCTTTCTTT. It codes for CAISAGSVEAFF.

The chain uses TRBV2 and TRBJ2-7, with D possibly matching TRBD1 (6 bases). Germline V gene data show CDR1 as SNHLY and CDR2 as FYNNEI. This CDR3 contains 14 residues. The V end was cut by 4 bases, the J end by 7 bases, with 17 bases between. CDR3: CASSGQGQKSEQYF. Written as DNA, the CDR3 is TGTGCCAGCAGTGGGCAGGGACAAAAGTCTGAGCAGTACTTC.

This chain connects TRBV6-5 to TRBJ2-7; TRBD1 aligns across 10 bases. Germline trimming cut 10 bases from V and 9 bases from J; bases unmatched to any gene: 12. This CDR3 comprises 13 residues. Germline V gives CDR1 MNHEY, CDR2 SVGAGI. In nucleotides, the CDR3 is TGTGCCACCCGGGACAGGGGAATGGTTAGGCAGTACTTC. Translating it yields CATRDRGMVRQYF.

The chain uses TRBV5-5 and TRBJ1-1; 8 bases map to TRBD1. The CDR3 consists of 13 residues. Germline loops: CDR1 SGHKS, CDR2 YYEKEE (reference sequence). With 7 bases clipped from V and 4 bases from J, the junction kept 6 bases outside the gene matches. This chain's CDR3 is CASAYRGGTEAFF. As DNA, the CDR3 is TGTGCCAGCGCGTACAGGGGGGGCACTGAAGCTTTCTTT.

This chain uses TRBV19 with TRBJ2-5; 9 positions match TRBD2. V trimming: 7 bases; J trimming: 5 bases; junction bases outside the gene matches: 11. The CDR3 length is 15 residues. In germline, CDR1 is LNHDA, CDR2 SQIVND (reference sequence). This CDR3 reads CASTPGSGGRETQYF. The CDR3 nucleotides read TGTGCCAGTACCCCAGGGAGCGGGGGGCGTGAGACCCAGTACTTC.

The chain is built from TRBV30 and TRBJ1-2, with 7 bases identical to TRBD1. CDR3 size: 14 residues. Per the germline V gene, CDR1 is GTSNPN and CDR2 is SVGIG (reference sequence). V shed 1 base and J 8 bases; nucleotides not matched to a gene: 10. For the CDR3, the DNA is TGTGCCTGGAGTGGAGACAGGGACGGGGCCGGCTACACCTTC. It translates to CAWSGDRDGAGYTF.

The chain joins TRBV10-2 to TRBJ1-6, with 7 bases lining up with TRBD1. Germline CDR1 is WSHSY and CDR2 is SAAADI. V lost 0 bases and J lost 6; bases outside the gene matches: 5. This CDR3 is built from 16 residues. The chain's CDR3 is CASSESGQPLNSPLHF. DNA of the CDR3: TGCGCCAGCAGTGAGTCGGGACAGCCTCTTAATTCACCCCTCCACTTT.

This chain connects TRBV9 to TRBJ1-4; 11 bases fit TRBD1. CDR1 is SGDLS and CDR2 is YYNGEE in the germline V gene. The J segment lost 8 bases and the V segment lost 3 bases, leaving 9 bases of the junction unmatched. This CDR3 has 16 residues. CDR3: CASSAGQGVMGEKLFF. CDR3 bases: TGTGCCAGCAGCGCGGGACAGGGGGTTATGGGGGAAAAACTGTTTTTT.

The chain recombines TRBV12-3 or TRBV12-4 with TRBJ1-2; D uncertain. This CDR3 is built from 13 residues. V was clipped by 0 bases and J by 0 bases, with 2 bases between them. The DNA of the CDR3 is TGTGCCAGCAGTTTAGCAGCTAACTATGGCTACACCTTC. Amino acid sequence: CASSLAANYGYTF.

The chain has TRBV19 and TRBJ2-7; tentatively, D is TRBD1 (6 bases). Germline loops: CDR1 LNHDA, CDR2 SQIVND (reference sequence). This CDR3 comprises 14 residues. V dropped 3 bases and J dropped 3 bases, with 12 bases sitting between them. In nucleotides, the CDR3 is TGTGCCAGTAGTATTAGGGGGTCGAACTACGAGCAGTACTTC. Amino acid sequence: CASSIRGSNYEQYF. Looking up the rest from reference TRBV19 and TRBJ2-7 gives the full variable domain: DGGITQSPKYLFRKEGQNVTLSCEQNLNHDAMYWYRQDPGQGLRLIYYSQIVNDFQKGDIAEGYSVSREKKESFPLTVTSAQKNPTAFYLCASSIRGSNYEQYFGPGTRLTVT.

The chain joins TRBV5-1 to TRBJ2-3; D is undetermined. Per the germline V gene, CDR1 is SGHRS and CDR2 is YFSETQ. This CDR3 contains 14 residues. The germline V and J ends were trimmed by 1 base and 1 base, with 7 bases remaining between them. CDR3 bases: TGCGCCAGCAGCTTGTTTGGGGGCACAGATACGCAGTATTTT. Encoded protein: CASSLFGGTDTQYF. The variable domain in full, with the rest retrieved from reference TRBV5-1 and TRBJ2-3, is KAGVTQTPRYLIKTRGQQVTLSCSPISGHRSVSWYQQTPGQGLQFLFEYFSETQRNKGNFPGRFSGRQFSNSRSEMNVSTLELGDSALYLCASSLFGGTDTQYFGPGTRLTVL.

The chain joins TRBV7-2 to TRBJ2-2, with TRBD2 matching 14 bases. CDR1 SGHTA and CDR2 FQGNSA come from the germline V gene. V lost 3 bases, J lost 4 bases, and 10 bases stayed unmatched. This CDR3 is built from 19 residues. The CDR3 loop is CASSFFVGTSGGLTGELFF. CDR3 nucleotide sequence: TGTGCCAGCAGCTTTTTTGTTGGGACTAGCGGGGGACTCACCGGGGAGCTGTTTTTT.

The V gene is TRBV3-1 (or the pseudogene TRBV3-2), the J gene TRBJ1-1; weak D call: TRBD1 (5 bases). Per germline, CDR1 LGHDT and CDR2 YNNKEL (reference sequence). There are 13 residues in the CDR3. Deletions cut 3 bases from V and 3 bases from J, with 8 bases between. This CDR3 is CASSHRDDTEAFF. CDR3 nucleotide sequence: TGTGCCAGCAGCCACAGGGATGACACTGAAGCTTTCTTT.

The rearrangement links TRBV27 to TRBJ2-7, with 10 bases that match TRBD1. Germline CDR1 and CDR2: MNHEY and SMNVEV (reference sequence). With V trimmed by 2 bases and J by 7 bases, 5 bases remained unmatched. CDR3 length: 14 residues. CDR3 in amino acids: CASSLDRGPKEQYF. The CDR3 region has the DNA TGTGCCAGCAGTTTAGACAGGGGGCCGAAAGAGCAGTACTTC.

This clone was seen only a few times. The CDR3 protein is CASSKYRETQYF. For the CDR3, the DNA is TGTGCCAGTAGTAAGTACAGAGAGACCCAGTACTTC. V and J are TRBV19 and TRBJ2-5; D gene unclear. The V end was cut by 4 bases, the J end by 4 bases, with 7 bases between. CDR1 and CDR2 (germline): LNHDA, SQIVND (reference sequence). This CDR3 region has 12 residues.

V usage is TRBV6-4 and J usage is TRBJ2-3; the match to TRBD1 covers 8 bases. The CDR3 spans 15 residues. The junction had 3 bases not matched to a gene; V was cut back by 3 bases and J by 1 base. Germline-derived CDR1 and CDR2 are MRHNA and SNTAGT. CDR3 sequence reads: CASSESTGGTDTQYF. Here the CDR3 DNA reads TGTGCCAGCAGTGAGTCGACAGGGGGCACAGATACGCAGTATTTT.

This clone was counted a few times. Other nucleotide sequences from this sample produce the same CDR3. This chain connects TRBV15 to TRBJ2-7; 10 positions match TRBD2. V was clipped by 6 bases and J by 2 bases; unmatched bases: 1. CDR1 and CDR2 (germline): LNHNV, YYDKDF (reference sequence). CDR3 size: 13 residues. This chain's CDR3 is CATSLAGAYEQYF. In nucleotides, the CDR3 is TGTGCCACCAGTCTAGCGGGGGCCTACGAGCAGTACTTC.